This T cell receptor (beta chain) was identified during a study of T cells in localized non-small cell lung cancer. Study-level findings and limits: Appearance in adjacent lung was seen for a median around 60 of the top 100 tumor clones. Higher blood T cell density tracked longer overall survival. Peak T cell clonality was found in uninvolved adjacent lung, exceeding tumor. Owing to sequencing of a solitary tumor region, heterogeneity cannot be discounted.

The CDR3 has 15 residues. The germline gives CDR1 SGDLS, CDR2 YYNGEE. The trim removed 4 bases at V and 2 bases at J, leaving 6 bases unmatched. Assay: immunoSEQ multiplex PCR; the TCRdb copy retains only in-frame clones and omits some. The sample carries about 2,700 clones, 25% to 30% recorded once. This clone was detected a few times. What it binds is not known. The chain carries TRBV9 and TRBJ2-1; 7 nucleotides agree with TRBD2. Here the sequenced sample was lung tumor tissue, taken before any cancer treatment. The receptor's source is a woman aged 35 to 75 with stage III lung adenocarcinoma. The DNA of the CDR3 is TGTGCCAGCAGCTCCCAAGCGGGGCCCTACAATGAGCAGTTCTTC. Amino acid sequence: CASSSQAGPYNEQFF.